This is a list of T cell receptor delta chains from one sample in a study of gamma-delta chains in newborns, infants, children. With CATT, TCRdb re-called clones from the reads. Here the sample spans roughly 3,000 delta-chain clones, around 3.9% being singletons. The sample comprised blood. These TCRs come from a child who was a newborn, infant or young child, either healthy, febrile or measles-vaccinated (not recorded which). CDR3s include the opening cysteine and the closing phenylalanine or tryptophan. The D gene is left open where the match is weak. Clone size is not always given. Where it is, it says once, few, many or a class for expanded clones.

d_gene | j_gene | v_gene | abundance | CDR3aa | CDR3nt
TRDD3 | TRDJ1 | TRDV2 | few | CACHTLSTGGYARYTDKLIF | TGTGCTTGTCACACCCTTAGTACTGGGGGATACGCGAGGTACACCGATAAACTCATCTTT
- | TRDJ3 | TRDV2 | medium-sized | CACDTVVRESSWDTRQMFF | TGTGCCTGTGACACCGTAGTCCGGGAAAGCTCCTGGGACACCCGACAGATGTTTTTC
- | TRDJ3 | TRDV2 | medium-sized | CACDTVTGGRSWDTRQMFF | TGTGCCTGTGACACCGTAACGGGGGGACGCTCCTGGGACACCCGACAGATGTTTTTC
TRDD3 | TRDJ2 | TRDV2 | large | CACDAILGDTAQLFF | TGTGCCTGTGACGCCATACTGGGGGATACAGCACAACTCTTCTTT
TRDD3 | TRDJ3 | TRDV2 | medium-sized | CACDTADWGGSSWDTRQMFF | TGTGCCTGTGACACCGCGGACTGGGGGGGAAGCTCCTGGGACACCCGACAGATGTTTTTC
TRDD3 | TRDJ3 | TRDV2 | few | CACDTWGIESWDTRQMFF | TGTGCCTGTGACACCTGGGGGATAGAGTCCTGGGACACCCGGCAGATGTTTTTC
TRDD3 | TRDJ3 | TRDV2 | large | CACDLTGGYGTSWDTRQMFF | TGTGCCTGTGACCTCACTGGGGGATACGGGACCTCCTGGGACACCCGACAGATGTTTTTC
TRDD3 | TRDJ3 | TRDV2 | medium-sized | CACDVVLGERSWDTRQMFF | TGTGCCTGTGACGTCGTACTGGGGGAGAGGTCCTGGGACACCCGACAGATGTTTTTC
TRDD3 | TRDJ3 | TRDV2 | medium-sized | CACDTVLLGDLSSWDTRQMFF | TGTGCCTGTGACACCGTTTTACTGGGGGACCTTAGCTCCTGGGACACCCGACAGATGTTTTTC
TRDD3 | TRDJ3 | TRAV29/DV5 | - | CAASALGDKTWDTRQMFF | TGTGCAGCAAGCGCGCTGGGGGATAAGACCTGGGACACCCGACAGATGTTTTTC
TRDD3 | TRDJ2 | TRDV2 | large | CACDDLLGDTRMTAQLFF | TGTGCCTGTGACGACCTACTGGGGGATACGCGAATGACAGCACAACTCTTCTTT
TRDD3 | TRDJ3 | TRDV2 | medium-sized | CACDILGDGSWDTRQMFF | TGTGCCTGTGACATACTGGGGGATGGATCCTGGGACACCCGACAGATGTTTTTC
- | TRDJ1 | TRDV2 | large | CACDPIDTNPDKLIF | TGTGCCTGTGATCCAATTGATACGAACCCCGATAAACTCATCTTT
TRDD3 | TRDJ3 | TRDV2 | - | CACDSLPGDMSSWDTRQMFF | TGTGCCTGTGACTCTCTACCGGGGGATATGAGCTCCTGGGACACCCGACAGATGTTTTTC
TRDD3 | TRDJ3 | TRDV2 | large | CACDTVGTGGYAWDTRQMFF | TGTGCCTGTGACACCGTAGGGACTGGGGGATACGCCTGGGACACCCGACAGATGTTTTTC
TRDD3 | TRDJ3 | TRAV29/DV5 | medium-sized | CAASNWGPPWDTRQMFF | TGTGCAGCAAGCAACTGGGGGCCCCCCTGGGACACCCGACAGATGTTTTTC
TRDD3 | TRDJ3 | TRDV2 | hyperexpanded | CACDTAGGYSWDTRQMFF | TGTGCCTGTGACACCGCTGGGGGATACTCCTGGGACACCCGACAGATGTTTTTC
TRDD3 | TRDJ1 | TRDV2 | few | CACDTVGSAGGSFDKLIF | TGTGCCTGTGACACCGTAGGATCGGCTGGGGGATCTTTCGATAAACTCATCTTT
TRDD3 | TRDJ3 | TRDV2 | large | CACDKILGSSWDTRQMFF | TGTGCCTGTGACAAAATACTGGGGAGCTCCTGGGACACCCGACAGATGTTTTTC
- | TRDJ1 | TRDV2 | large | CACDTGYTDKLIF | TGTGCCTGTGATACTGGGTACACCGATAAACTCATCTTT
TRDD3 | TRDJ3 | TRDV2 | medium-sized | CACDFTGGLSWDTRQMFF | TGTGCCTGTGACTTTACTGGGGGACTCTCCTGGGACACCCGACAGATGTTTTTC
TRDD3 | TRDJ1 | TRDV2 | medium-sized | CACESLGTRGYVTDKLIF | TGTGCCTGTGAGTCCCTCGGTACTAGGGGATACGTCACCGATAAACTCATCTTT
- | TRDJ1 | TRDV2 | few | CACDRLLYTDKLIF | TGTGCCTGTGACCGACTCCTGTACACAGATAAACTCATCTTT
TRDD3 | TRDJ3 | TRDV2 | - | CACDSYWGIPSSWDTRQMFF | TGTGCCTGTGACTCGTACTGGGGGATTCCAAGCTCCTGGGACACCCGACAGATGTTTTTC
- | TRDJ3 | TRDV2 | large | CACDPPSSWDTRQMFF | TGTGCCTGTGACCCCCCAAGCTCCTGGGACACCCGACAGATGTTTTTC
TRDD3 | TRDJ3 | TRDV2 | medium-sized | CACDTGGYANWDTRQMFF | TGTGCCTGTGACACTGGGGGATACGCGAACTGGGACACCCGACAGATGTTTTTC
- | TRDJ1 | TRDV2 | - | CARDTVAPGTGKLIF | TGTGCCCGTGACACCGTGGCTCCGGGCACCGGTAAACTCATCTTT
- | TRDJ3 | TRDV2 | few | CACDSTGGSWDTRQMFF | TGCGCCTGTGACAGTACCGGGGGATCCTGGGACACCCGACAGATGTTTTTC